Presented here are 24 T cell receptor beta chains from one specimen sequenced in a study of blood T cell repertoires in COVID-19. The table came from immunoSEQ multiplex PCR; TCRdb's copy has only in-frame clones and leaves some out. Found here are more than 300,000 clones, 89% of them singletons; the top ten hold roughly 1.9%. The sequenced sample consisted of peripheral blood. These receptors were obtained from a woman in her 30s with COVID-19, enrolled during active disease.

The gene calls are TRBV29-1 and TRBJ2-2, with D possibly TRBD2 on 6 matching bases. The germline gives CDR1 SQVTM, CDR2 ANQGSEA. With 5 bases removed from V and 5 bases from J, the gap between germline ends came to 15 bases. The CDR3 spans 14 residues. CDR3 in DNA: TGCAGCGTTAGGGCGGGGCCCCGAACCGGGGAGCTGTTTTTT. Amino acids: CSVRAGPRTGELFF.

The CDR3 protein is CSSGQGLGYTF. In DNA, the CDR3 is TGCAGCTCCGGACAGGGACTGGGCTACACCTTC. The genes are TRBV29-1 and TRBJ1-2; 8 bases map to TRBD1. The CDR3 length is 11 residues. Germline lookup yields CDR1 SQVTM and CDR2 ANQGSEA. Trimming cost V 8 bases and J 8 bases; bases outside gene matches: 7.

This clone occurred once. The rearrangement links TRBV29-1 to TRBJ2-3, with 7 nucleotides matching TRBD1. The CDR3 is made up of 13 amino acids. V was pared by 7 bases and J by 1 base, with 5 bases of the junction left unmatched. CDR1 and CDR2 (germline): SQVTM, ANQGSEA. The chain's CDR3 is CSGRQGRTDTQYF. As DNA, the CDR3 is TGCAGCGGTCGACAGGGACGCACAGATACGCAGTATTTT.

The chain recombines TRBV28 with TRBJ1-2; no reliable D call. Germline V CDR1 and CDR2: MDHEN, SYDVKM. With 3 bases removed from V and 0 bases from J, the gap between germline ends came to 8 bases. The CDR3 has 14 amino acids. This CDR3 is CASSFRVANYGYTF. The CDR3 nucleotides are TGTGCCAGCAGTTTCCGGGTAGCTAACTATGGCTACACCTTC.

The chain is built from TRBV5-4 and TRBJ2-7; 9 nucleotides align to TRBD1. V was pared by 4 bases and J by 5 bases, with 7 bases of the junction left unmatched. Germline V lookup: CDR1 SGHNT, CDR2 YYREEE (reference sequence). The CDR3 covers 14 residues. CDR3 DNA: TGTGCCAGCAGCCACCGGACAGGGGTGGACGAGCAGTACGTC. Translation: CASSHRTGVDEQYV.

This sequence joins TRBV27 and TRBJ2-7, with D possibly TRBD2 on 6 matching bases. Germline-derived CDR1 and CDR2 are MNHEY and SMNVEV (reference sequence). CDR3 length equals 13 residues. V gave up 3 bases and J gave up 3 bases, with 9 bases separating them. The CDR3 coding sequence is TGTGCCAGCAGTTTTGCGGGAAACTACGAGCAGTACTTC. Protein product: CASSFAGNYEQYF.

A single count supports this clone. The genes are TRBV10-3 and TRBJ2-5, with D possibly matching TRBD1 (5 bases). The V end was cut by 3 bases, the J end by 2 bases, with 10 bases between. Germline loops: CDR1 ENHRY, CDR2 SYGVKD. This CDR3 contains 14 residues. The CDR3 protein is CAISDSKGQETQYF. The CDR3 DNA reads as TGTGCCATCAGTGATAGTAAGGGGCAAGAGACCCAGTACTTC.

The chain joins TRBV6-2 or TRBV6-3 to TRBJ2-7, with D possibly TRBD1 on 5 matching bases. V gave up 4 bases and J gave up 2 bases, with 12 bases separating them. The CDR3 spans 14 residues. Looked up from germline, CDR1 is MNHEY and CDR2 is SVGEGT. The CDR3 sequence is CASSSRTGTYEQYF. CDR3 sequence (DNA): TGTGCCAGCAGTTCCAGAACAGGTACCTACGAGCAGTACTTC.

This sequence joins TRBV7-8 and TRBJ1-2, with a possible D match to TRBD1 (5 bases). V lost 5 bases and J lost 0, with 10 bases in between. The CDR3 totals 14 residues. Germline V gene data show CDR1 as SGHVS and CDR2 as FQNEAQ. In DNA, the CDR3 is TGTGCCAGCAGCGGAAAGGGGACTAACTATGGCTACACCTTC. It translates to CASSGKGTNYGYTF.

The sample holds one count of this clone. V usage is TRBV7-9 and J usage is TRBJ1-1; D not certain. The CDR3 extends over 11 amino acids. Germline V gene sequence: CDR1 SEHNR, CDR2 FQNEAQ (reference sequence). The CDR3 coding sequence is TGTGTCGTAGAAACGAACACTGAAGCTTTCTTT. Protein: CVVETNTEAFF.

The chain recombines TRBV12-3 or TRBV12-4 with TRBJ1-1; D is ambiguous. This CDR3 is 13 amino acids long. V shed 6 bases and J shed 10 bases, with 18 bases lying between them. This chain's CDR3 is CASSPQRVHGAFF. In nucleotides, the CDR3 is TGTGCCAGCAGCCCTCAACGGGTTCATGGAGCTTTCTTT.

This chain connects TRBV2 to TRBJ1-2, with 10 bases identical to TRBD1. Germline CDR1 is SNHLY and CDR2 is FYNNEI. This CDR3 has 16 amino acids. V gave up 3 bases and J gave up 4 bases; unmatched junction bases: 8. CDR3 amino acids: CASSDPTGGVGYGYTF. CDR3 nucleotide sequence: TGTGCCAGCAGTGACCCGACAGGGGGCGTCGGCTATGGCTACACCTTC.

V usage is TRBV6-1 and J usage is TRBJ1-2; 9 nucleotides match TRBD1. The V gene end was trimmed by 4 bases and the J gene end by 7 bases; junction bases not matched to a gene: 13. This CDR3 contains 16 residues. Germline assignment: CDR1 MNHNS and CDR2 SASEGT. The CDR3 protein is CASSGHRTGARSGYTF. CDR3 coding DNA: TGTGCCAGCAGTGGCCACAGGACAGGGGCGCGCTCTGGCTACACCTTC.

The chain carries TRBV5-1 and TRBJ2-7, with a possible D match to TRBD2 (5 bases). This CDR3 is 15 amino acids long. V lost 0 bases and J 1 base, leaving 11 bases between the germline ends. Germline values: CDR1 SGHRS, CDR2 YFSETQ. In nucleotides, the CDR3 is TGCGCCAGCAGCTTGGCCGGGGATAGATCCTACGAGCAGTACGTC. This sequence encodes CASSLAGDRSYEQYV.

The rearrangement links TRBV14 to TRBJ1-6, with D unresolved. Trimming removed 2 bases from V and 9 bases from J, with 11 bases in between. Per germline, CDR1 SGHDN and CDR2 FVKESK. This CDR3 comprises 14 residues. The DNA of the CDR3 is TGTGCCAGCAGCCAAAGTATCGGGTTTTCACCCCTCCACTTT. It encodes CASSQSIGFSPLHF.

V gene TRBV27 combines with J gene TRBJ1-1; possible D gene TRBD1, 6 bases. V was pared by 5 bases and J by 5 bases, with 18 bases between. CDR1 and CDR2 from the germline V gene are MNHEY and SMNVEV (reference sequence). The CDR3 extends over 15 amino acids. CDR3 DNA: TGTGCCAGCAGTCCGACCTTGACAGGCTGGACTGAAGCTTTCTTT. It translates to CASSPTLTGWTEAFF.

This clone was observed a handful of times. The chain couples TRBV4-1 to TRBJ1-4; TRBD1 matches at 7 bases. The CDR3 spans 20 residues. V was clipped by 4 bases and J by 7 bases; unmatched bases: 24. The germline V gene has CDR1 MGHRA and CDR2 YSYEKL. DNA of the CDR3: TGCGCCAGCAGCCGGGGGGAGACAGGGAACGTAAAAGGGGGTGGTGAAAAACTGTTTTTT. Its translation: CASSRGETGNVKGGGEKLFF.

This chain uses TRBV7-2 with TRBJ1-1, with D possibly being TRBD1 (5 bases). V gave up 1 base and J gave up 4 bases, with 13 bases separating them. This CDR3 has 15 residues. Germline loops: CDR1 SGHTA, CDR2 FQGNSA. The CDR3 protein is CASSLGAGMSTEAFF. The CDR3 bases are TGTGCCAGCAGCTTAGGGGCAGGGATGAGCACTGAAGCTTTCTTT.

The chain uses TRBV6-2 or TRBV6-3 and TRBJ1-5, with D maybe TRBD1 (5 bases). V lost 2 bases and J 2 bases, leaving 13 bases between the germline ends. Germline CDR1 is MNHEY and CDR2 is SVGEGT. This CDR3 is 16 amino acids long. The CDR3 DNA is TGTGCCAGCAGTTACCGTGAAAAGACAGGCAATCAGCCCCAGCATTTT. Translation gives CASSYREKTGNQPQHF.

The chain uses TRBV19 and TRBJ1-2, with D possibly TRBD1 on 5 matching bases. The CDR3 spans 13 residues. From germline, CDR1 is LNHDA and CDR2 SQIVND (reference sequence). Trimming took off 4 bases at V and 2 bases at J, with 8 bases between the two ends. This chain's CDR3 is CASSRAGNYGYTF. The DNA for the CDR3 is TGTGCCAGTAGTAGGGCAGGGAACTATGGCTACACCTTC.

This clone was observed a single time. The J gene is TRBJ1-2, the V gene TRBV10-3; 10 bases line up with TRBD1. The CDR3 totals 13 residues. V was clipped by 6 bases and J by 8 bases; unmatched bases: 6. Germline V gives CDR1 ENHRY, CDR2 SYGVKD. DNA of the CDR3: TGTGCCATCAGCCCTGGACAGGGGGAAGGCTACACCTTC. The encoded protein is CAISPGQGEGYTF.

V is TRBV20-1 and J is TRBJ1-2; perhaps TRBD1 as D (6 bases). This CDR3 contains 11 residues. Germline V gene lookup returns CDR1 DFQATT and CDR2 SNEGSKA (reference sequence). CDR3 DNA: TGCAGCGGGGGGGCGGATGGCGGCTACACCTTC. Translating gives CSGGADGGYTF.

V and J are TRBV3-1 (or the pseudogene TRBV3-2) and TRBJ2-2; no reliable D call. The V and J ends lost 3 bases and 0 bases respectively, with 11 bases between them. Per germline, CDR1 LGHDT and CDR2 YNNKEL (reference sequence). This CDR3 comprises 16 residues. The CDR3 loop reads CASSQGSAANTGELFF. As DNA, the CDR3 is TGTGCCAGCAGCCAGGGCTCTGCTGCGAACACCGGGGAGCTGTTTTTT.

The rearrangement uses TRBV11-2 and TRBJ2-1; 10 nucleotides align to TRBD2. The CDR3 has 15 amino acids. Germline V gene lookup returns CDR1 SGHAT and CDR2 FQNNGV. V gave up 5 bases and J gave up 5 bases; unmatched junction bases: 6. The CDR3 loop reads CASSLRLAGHNEQFF. Written as DNA, the CDR3 is TGTGCCAGCAGCCTCCGACTAGCGGGCCACAATGAGCAGTTCTTC.